Listed below are T cell receptor beta chains from one sample, sequenced in a study of siplizumab effects on memory and regulatory T cells. Measured with immunoSEQ multiplex PCR; TCRdb has only the in-frame clones, and not every one. The sample consists of roughly 100,000 clones, around 90% of them appearing once. Specimen: CD4+ T cells sorted from blood. The receptors shown here come from a human donor in good health. Both conserved end residues are part of each CDR3. Fields, in order: J gene, D gene, clone size, V gene, CDR3 protein, CDR3 DNA. A D gene is named only where the DNA matches it firmly. For some rows the clone size is stated as once, few or many, or as a class when expanded; others skip it.

TRBJ2-7 | - | - | TRBV4-1 | CASSQGRARSPSYEQYF | TGCGCCAGCAGCCAGGGTCGGGCGCGTTCTCCCTCCTACGAGCAGTACTTC
TRBJ2-3 | TRBD1 | - | TRBV7-3 | CASSLIGGSDTQYF | TGTGCCAGCAGCTTAATAGGGGGCTCAGATACGCAGTATTTT
TRBJ1-5 | TRBD1 | - | TRBV27 | CASRGADRGINQPQHF | TGTGCCAGCAGGGGGGCGGACAGGGGAATCAATCAGCCCCAGCATTTT
TRBJ2-5 | TRBD2 | - | TRBV30 | CAWTFTRTSGTPEKETQYF | TGTGCCTGGACCTTTACACGGACTAGCGGGACACCCGAAAAAGAGACCCAGTACTTC
TRBJ2-5 | - | - | TRBV19 | CASSISGFGQSQETQYF | TGTGCCAGTAGTATATCAGGATTCGGTCAGTCACAAGAGACCCAGTACTTC
TRBJ2-2 | TRBD2 | - | TRBV7-6 | CASSLLLAGGTGELFF | TGTGCCAGCAGCTTACTATTAGCGGGAGGGACCGGGGAGCTGTTTTTT
TRBJ2-5 | TRBD2 | - | TRBV10-3 | CAISPLLAEGETQYF | TGTGCCATCAGCCCTTTACTAGCGGAAGGGGAGACCCAGTACTTC
TRBJ1-1 | - | - | TRBV6-1 | CASSEAGSTEAFF | TGTGCCAGCAGTGAAGCAGGGTCCACTGAAGCTTTCTTT
TRBJ2-2 | TRBD1 | - | TRBV19 | CASNPDRVLRSPGELFF | TGTGCCAGCAACCCGGACAGGGTTCTTCGTTCCCCCGGGGAGCTGTTTTTT
TRBJ2-3 | - | - | TRBV5-1 | CASSSDGGPLDTQYF | TGCGCCAGCAGCTCGGACGGGGGGCCTTTGGATACGCAGTATTTT
TRBJ1-5 | - | - | TRBV30 | CAWSVTSADQPQHF | TGTGCCTGGAGTGTAACGTCAGCAGATCAGCCCCAGCATTTT
TRBJ1-5 | TRBD1 | - | TRBV5-8 | CASSLRQGANVQPQHF | TGTGCCAGCAGCTTGAGGCAGGGGGCTAATGTTCAGCCCCAGCATTTT
TRBJ2-1 | TRBD2 | - | TRBV11-2 | CASRPLAGYNEQFF | TGTGCCAGCAGACCCCTAGCGGGGTACAATGAGCAGTTCTTC
TRBJ2-5 | - | - | TRBV18 | CASSGGLQETQYF | TGTGCCAGCTCTGGTGGCTTGCAAGAGACCCAGTACTTC
TRBJ2-5 | TRBD2 | - | TRBV18 | CASSPAGVTETQYF | TGTGCCAGCTCACCAGCGGGAGTTACAGAGACCCAGTACTTC
TRBJ2-5 | - | once | TRBV29-1 | CSVGTSDQETQYF | TGCAGCGTTGGGACATCAGACCAAGAGACCCAGTACTTC
TRBJ1-3 | - | - | TRBV30 | CAWKTDTGNTIYF | TGTGCCTGGAAGACAGACACTGGAAACACCATATATTTT
TRBJ2-7 | TRBD2 | - | TRBV9 | CASSTASGSPIEQYF | TGTGCCAGCAGCACTGCTAGCGGGAGTCCAATAGAGCAGTACTTC
TRBJ2-7 | TRBD2 | once | TRBV11-3 | CASSLHGTSGAYEQYF | TGTGCCAGCAGCTTACACGGGACTAGCGGCGCCTACGAGCAGTACTTC
TRBJ1-3 | - | once | TRBV4-2 | CASSQDIIFGAFSGNTIYF | TGTGCCAGCAGCCAAGATATAATCTTTGGGGCCTTCTCTGGAAACACCATATATTTT
TRBJ1-6 | - | - | TRBV7-3 | CASSLDRLNSPLHF | TGTGCCAGCAGCTTGGACAGACTAAATTCACCCCTCCACTTT
TRBJ1-2 | - | - | TRBV10-3 | CATHGQFINYGYTF | TGTGCCACCCATGGACAGTTCATTAACTATGGCTACACCTTC
TRBJ2-6 | - | - | TRBV28 | CASRGGANVLTF | TGTGCCAGCAGGGGAGGGGCCAACGTCCTGACTTTC
TRBJ1-6 | - | - | TRBV2 | CASRISQGYNSPLHF | TGTGCCAGCAGGATTAGTCAGGGCTATAATTCACCCCTCCACTTT
TRBJ2-1 | - | - | TRBV6-6 | CASKRGSSYNEQFF | TGTGCCAGCAAAAGGGGGAGCTCCTACAATGAGCAGTTCTTC
TRBJ2-1 | - | - | TRBV4-2 | CASSQGTSLNEQFF | TGTGCCAGCAGCCAAGGTACCTCACTCAATGAGCAGTTCTTC
TRBJ2-1 | TRBD1 | once | TRBV5-6 | CASSHPGQVYNEQFF | TGTGCCAGCAGCCACCCGGGACAGGTCTACAATGAGCAGTTCTTC
TRBJ2-1 | TRBD2 | - | TRBV12-5 | CASGLSLAGGKQFF | TGTGCTAGTGGTTTGAGCCTAGCGGGAGGTAAGCAGTTCTTC
TRBJ2-1 | TRBD2 | - | TRBV19 | CASSPGASGGSYNEQFF | TGTGCCAGTAGTCCCGGTGCTAGCGGGGGTTCCTACAATGAGCAGTTCTTC
TRBJ2-7 | - | once | TRBV7-9 | CASSLGGGIGGNEQYF | TGTGCCAGCAGCTTAGGAGGAGGCATCGGCGGTAACGAGCAGTACTTC
TRBJ2-2 | - | - | TRBV7-9 | CASSQGPNTGELFF | TGTGCCAGCAGCCAGGGACCCAACACCGGGGAGCTGTTTTTT
TRBJ1-4 | - | - | TRBV14 | CASSQMWGTTNEKLFF | TGTGCCAGCAGCCAGATGTGGGGGACAACTAATGAAAAACTGTTTTTT
TRBJ2-1 | - | - | TRBV30 | CAWSVPGGRNNEQFF | TGTGCCTGGAGTGTACCTGGCGGACGAAACAATGAGCAGTTCTTC